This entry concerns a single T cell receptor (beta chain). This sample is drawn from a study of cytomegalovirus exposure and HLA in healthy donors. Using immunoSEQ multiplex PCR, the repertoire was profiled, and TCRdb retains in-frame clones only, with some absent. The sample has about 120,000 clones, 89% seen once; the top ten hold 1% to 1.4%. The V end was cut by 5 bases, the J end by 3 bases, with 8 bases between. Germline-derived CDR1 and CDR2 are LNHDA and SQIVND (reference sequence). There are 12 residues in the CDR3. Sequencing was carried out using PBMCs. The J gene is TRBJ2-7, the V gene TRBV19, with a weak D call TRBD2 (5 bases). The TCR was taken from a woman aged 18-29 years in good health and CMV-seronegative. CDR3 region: CASSPGSYEQYF. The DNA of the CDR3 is TGTGCCAGTAGTCCGGGAAGCTACGAGCAGTACTTC.